Listed below are T cell receptor beta chains from one sample, sequenced in a study of T cell responses to AZD1222 COVID-19 vaccine. Method: immunoSEQ multiplex PCR; TCRdb's copy keeps in-frame clones and lacks some. The sample has tens of thousands of clones, approximately 86% seen once. The sample consisted of peripheral blood, taken on day 0 of AZD1222 vaccination. The receptors were sampled from an adult in good health. The CDR3 runs from the conserved cysteine through the conserved F or W. Fields, in order: CDR3 protein, CDR3 DNA, D gene, J gene, clone size, V gene. The D gene is left open where the match is weak. Clone size, where shown, is once, few, many, or a class for clones that have expanded.

CDR3 protein: CASSQLRRAGETQYF
CDR3 DNA: TGCGCCAGCAGCCAATTACGGCGTGCGGGAGAGACCCAGTACTTC
D gene: NA
J gene: TRBJ2-5
clone size: once
V gene: TRBV4-3

CDR3 protein: CASSAESGRTDTQYF
CDR3 DNA: TGTGCCAGCAGTGCGGAGAGCGGGAGAACAGATACGCAGTATTTT
D gene: TRBD2
J gene: TRBJ2-3
clone size: NA
V gene: TRBV2

CDR3 protein: CASSLGDNTEAFF
CDR3 DNA: TGCGCCAGCAGCTTGGGGGACAACACTGAAGCTTTCTTT
D gene: NA
J gene: TRBJ1-1
clone size: few
V gene: TRBV5-1

CDR3 protein: CASSHETGYEQYF
CDR3 DNA: TGTGCCAGCAGTCACGAGACAGGCTACGAGCAGTACTTC
D gene: NA
J gene: TRBJ2-7
clone size: NA
V gene: TRBV6-5

CDR3 protein: CASSPRTGGGYGYTF
CDR3 DNA: TGTGCCAGCAGTCCCAGGACAGGGGGAGGCTATGGCTACACCTTC
D gene: TRBD1
J gene: TRBJ1-2
clone size: few
V gene: TRBV27

CDR3 protein: CASSHGRTGGINEQFF
CDR3 DNA: TGCGCCAGCAGCCACGGGAGGACAGGGGGTATCAATGAGCAGTTCTTC
D gene: TRBD1
J gene: TRBJ2-1
clone size: few
V gene: TRBV4-1

CDR3 protein: CATKDYNEQFF
CDR3 DNA: TGTGCCACCAAAGACTACAATGAGCAGTTCTTC
D gene: NA
J gene: TRBJ2-1
clone size: NA
V gene: TRBV10-3

CDR3 protein: CASSPLRGGTDTQYF
CDR3 DNA: TGTGCCAGCAGCCCTCTTAGGGGGGGCACAGATACGCAGTATTTT
D gene: NA
J gene: TRBJ2-3
clone size: NA
V gene: TRBV11-2

CDR3 protein: CASSLGQGAGEQYF
CDR3 DNA: TGTGCCAGCTCACTCGGACAGGGGGCTGGCGAGCAGTACTTC
D gene: TRBD1
J gene: TRBJ2-7
clone size: NA
V gene: TRBV18

CDR3 protein: CASSGEYTEAFF
CDR3 DNA: TGTGCCAGCAGTGGAGAATACACTGAAGCTTTCTTT
D gene: NA
J gene: TRBJ1-1
clone size: NA
V gene: TRBV28

CDR3 protein: CASSIGTSQKVFF
CDR3 DNA: TGTGCCAGTAGTATCGGCACCTCTCAAAAAGTTTTCTTT
D gene: NA
J gene: TRBJ1-1
clone size: few
V gene: TRBV19

CDR3 protein: CASSRQPNTEAFF
CDR3 DNA: TGTGCCAGCAGCCGGCAGCCCAACACTGAAGCTTTCTTT
D gene: NA
J gene: TRBJ1-1
clone size: NA
V gene: TRBV3-1/TRBV3-2

CDR3 protein: CASRTSGMSNEQFF
CDR3 DNA: TGCGCCAGCAGGACTAGCGGGATGAGCAATGAGCAGTTCTTC
D gene: TRBD2
J gene: TRBJ2-1
clone size: NA
V gene: TRBV10-2

CDR3 protein: CASSLQGAENTGELFF
CDR3 DNA: TGTGCCAGCAGTTTACAGGGGGCAGAAAACACCGGGGAGCTGTTTTTT
D gene: TRBD1
J gene: TRBJ2-2
clone size: once
V gene: TRBV6-2/TRBV6-3

CDR3 protein: CASSFWGGAGELFF
CDR3 DNA: TGTGCCAGCAGTTTTTGGGGAGGGGCCGGGGAGCTGTTTTTT
D gene: TRBD2
J gene: TRBJ2-2
clone size: NA
V gene: TRBV28

CDR3 protein: CASSLGTAQTYNEQFF
CDR3 DNA: TGTGCCAGCAGCTTGGGGACAGCCCAGACCTACAATGAGCAGTTCTTC
D gene: NA
J gene: TRBJ2-1
clone size: NA
V gene: TRBV5-4